This T cell receptor (beta chain) was sequenced in a study of control samples from healthy donors and cancer patients. This CDR3 contains 13 residues. Per germline, CDR1 LGHDT and CDR2 YNNKEL (reference sequence). Trimming stripped 7 bases from V and 5 bases from J, with 14 bases between. TCRdb keeps only in-frame clones here, not all; method: immunoSEQ multiplex PCR. The data contain about 140,000 clones, approximately 92% of them singletons. The source is a man younger than 45 in good health. The chain joins TRBV3-1 (or the pseudogene TRBV3-2) to TRBJ1-1, with D tentatively TRBD1 (5 bases). The specimen was blood. In DNA, the CDR3 is TGTGCCAGCACCCCAAGGGGAGGGACTGAAGCTTTCTTT. Its protein is CASTPRGGTEAFF.